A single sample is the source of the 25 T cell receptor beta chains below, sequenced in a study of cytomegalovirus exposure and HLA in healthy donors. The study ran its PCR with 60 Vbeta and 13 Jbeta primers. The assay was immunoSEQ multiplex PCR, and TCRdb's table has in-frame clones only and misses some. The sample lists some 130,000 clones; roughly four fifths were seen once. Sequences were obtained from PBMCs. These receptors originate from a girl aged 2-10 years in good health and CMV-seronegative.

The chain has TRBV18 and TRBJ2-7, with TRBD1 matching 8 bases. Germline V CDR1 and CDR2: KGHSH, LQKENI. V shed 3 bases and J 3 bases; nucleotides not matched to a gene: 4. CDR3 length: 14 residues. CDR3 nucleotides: TGTGCCAGCTCACCGGGACAGGAGTTCTACGAGCAGTACTTC. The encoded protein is CASSPGQEFYEQYF.

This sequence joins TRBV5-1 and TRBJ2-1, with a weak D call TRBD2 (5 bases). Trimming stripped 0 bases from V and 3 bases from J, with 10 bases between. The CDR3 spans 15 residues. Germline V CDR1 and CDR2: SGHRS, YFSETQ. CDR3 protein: CASSLAVGSYNEQFF. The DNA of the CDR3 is TGCGCCAGCAGCTTGGCCGTGGGGAGCTACAATGAGCAGTTCTTC.

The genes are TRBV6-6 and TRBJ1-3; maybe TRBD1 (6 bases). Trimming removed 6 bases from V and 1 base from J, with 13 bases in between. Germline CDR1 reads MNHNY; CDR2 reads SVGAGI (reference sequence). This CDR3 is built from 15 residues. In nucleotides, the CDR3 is TGTGCCAGCAGCCAATATACAGGGTCTGGAAACACCATATATTTT. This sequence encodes CASSQYTGSGNTIYF.

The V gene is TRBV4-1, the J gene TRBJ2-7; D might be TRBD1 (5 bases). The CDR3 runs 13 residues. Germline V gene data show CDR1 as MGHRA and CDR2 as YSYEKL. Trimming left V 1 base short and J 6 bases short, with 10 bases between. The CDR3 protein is CASSQATVAEQYF. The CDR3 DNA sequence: TGCGCCAGCAGCCAAGCGACAGTGGCCGAGCAGTACTTC.

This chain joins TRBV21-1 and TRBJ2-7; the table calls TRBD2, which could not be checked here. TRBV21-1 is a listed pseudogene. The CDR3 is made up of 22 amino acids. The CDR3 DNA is TGTGCCAGCAGCAAACCAGTCCCATCTAGGATAGCGGGGGGCTTTGGAGGGTACGAGCAGTACTTC. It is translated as CASSKPVPSRIAGGFGGYEQYF.

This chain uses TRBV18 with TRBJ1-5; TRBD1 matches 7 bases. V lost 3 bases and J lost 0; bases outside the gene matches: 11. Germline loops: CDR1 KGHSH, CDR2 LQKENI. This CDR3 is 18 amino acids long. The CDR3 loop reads CASSPLGPGQDSNQPQHF. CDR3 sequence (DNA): TGTGCCAGCTCACCTCTCGGGCCAGGACAGGATAGCAATCAGCCCCAGCATTTT.

The CDR3 nucleotides read TGTGCCAGCAAGCTCAGGTCCGGTAATGAAAAACTGTTTTTT. Protein: CASKLRSGNEKLFF. V usage is TRBV19 and J usage is TRBJ1-4; D unclear. This CDR3 is 14 amino acids long. V was trimmed by 9 bases and J by 4 bases, leaving 15 bases between them. Germline values: CDR1 LNHDA, CDR2 SQIVND (reference sequence). The full variable domain, with the rest looked up from reference TRBV19 and TRBJ1-4, is DGGITQSPKYLFRKEGQNVTLSCEQNLNHDAMYWYRQDPGQGLRLIYYSQIVNDFQKGDIAEGYSVSREKKESFPLTVTSAQKNPTAFYLCASKLRSGNEKLFFGSGTQLSVL.

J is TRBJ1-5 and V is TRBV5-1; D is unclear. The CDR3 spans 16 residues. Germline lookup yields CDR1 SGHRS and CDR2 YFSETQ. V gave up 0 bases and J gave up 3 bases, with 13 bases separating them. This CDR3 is CASSLGPGQTNQPQHF. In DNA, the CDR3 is TGCGCCAGCAGCTTGGGCCCAGGCCAGACCAATCAGCCCCAGCATTTT.

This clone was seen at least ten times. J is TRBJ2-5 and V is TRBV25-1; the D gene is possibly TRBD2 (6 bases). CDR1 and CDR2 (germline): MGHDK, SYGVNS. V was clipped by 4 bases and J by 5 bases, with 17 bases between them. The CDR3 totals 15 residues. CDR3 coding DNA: TGTGCCAGCAGTGCGCCCCCAGGGAGGAGGGAGACCCAGTACTTC. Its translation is CASSAPPGRRETQYF.

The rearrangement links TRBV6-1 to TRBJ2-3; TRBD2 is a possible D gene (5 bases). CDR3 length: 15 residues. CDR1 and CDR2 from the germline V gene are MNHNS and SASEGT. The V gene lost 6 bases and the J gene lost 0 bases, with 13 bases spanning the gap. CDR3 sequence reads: CASRRTLESTDTQYF. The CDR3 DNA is TGTGCCAGCAGAAGGACTTTAGAAAGCACAGATACGCAGTATTTT.

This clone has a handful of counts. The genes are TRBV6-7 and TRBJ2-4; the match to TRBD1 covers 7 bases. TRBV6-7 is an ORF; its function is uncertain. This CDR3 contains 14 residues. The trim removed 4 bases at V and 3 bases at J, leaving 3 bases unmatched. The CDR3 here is CASSFGQDKNIQYF. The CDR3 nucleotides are TGTGCCAGCAGTTTTGGACAGGACAAAAACATTCAGTACTTC.

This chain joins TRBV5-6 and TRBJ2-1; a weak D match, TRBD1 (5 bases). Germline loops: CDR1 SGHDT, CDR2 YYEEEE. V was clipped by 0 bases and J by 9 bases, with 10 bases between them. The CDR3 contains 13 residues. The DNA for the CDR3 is TGTGCCAGCAGCTTGGTACGTCAGGGTGAGCAGTTCTTC. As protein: CASSLVRQGEQFF.

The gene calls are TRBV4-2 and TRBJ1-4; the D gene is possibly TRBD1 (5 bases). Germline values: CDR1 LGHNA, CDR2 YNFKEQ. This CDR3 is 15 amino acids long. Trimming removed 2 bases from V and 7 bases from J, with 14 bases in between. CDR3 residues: CASSQYDSQTEKLFF. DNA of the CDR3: TGTGCCAGCAGCCAATACGACAGTCAGACTGAAAAACTGTTTTTT.

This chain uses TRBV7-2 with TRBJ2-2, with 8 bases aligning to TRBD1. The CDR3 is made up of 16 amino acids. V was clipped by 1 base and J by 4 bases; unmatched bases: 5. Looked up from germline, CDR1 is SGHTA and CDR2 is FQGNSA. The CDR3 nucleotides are TGTGCCAGCAGCTTAGATCAGGGGGCGCGCACCGGGGAGCTGTTTTTT. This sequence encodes CASSLDQGARTGELFF.

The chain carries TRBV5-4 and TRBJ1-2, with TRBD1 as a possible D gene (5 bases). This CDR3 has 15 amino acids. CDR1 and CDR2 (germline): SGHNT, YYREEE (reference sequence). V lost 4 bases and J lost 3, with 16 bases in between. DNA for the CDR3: TGTGCCAGCAGCCCTGGCGGGACTTGGGACTATGGCTACACCTTC. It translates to CASSPGGTWDYGYTF.

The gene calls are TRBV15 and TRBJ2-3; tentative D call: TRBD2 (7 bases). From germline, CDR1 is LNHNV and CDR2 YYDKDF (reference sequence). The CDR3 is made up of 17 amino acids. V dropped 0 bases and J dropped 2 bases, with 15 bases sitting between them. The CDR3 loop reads CATSRDNGGGYTDTQYF. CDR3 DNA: TGTGCCACCAGCAGAGATAATGGGGGGGGCTACACAGATACGCAGTATTTT.

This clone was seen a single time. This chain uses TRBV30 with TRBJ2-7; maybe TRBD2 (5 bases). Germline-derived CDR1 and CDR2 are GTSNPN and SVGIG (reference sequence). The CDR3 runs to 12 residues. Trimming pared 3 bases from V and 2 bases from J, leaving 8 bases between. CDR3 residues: CAWSYGTYEQYF. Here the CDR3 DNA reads TGTGCCTGGAGCTACGGGACCTACGAGCAGTACTTC.

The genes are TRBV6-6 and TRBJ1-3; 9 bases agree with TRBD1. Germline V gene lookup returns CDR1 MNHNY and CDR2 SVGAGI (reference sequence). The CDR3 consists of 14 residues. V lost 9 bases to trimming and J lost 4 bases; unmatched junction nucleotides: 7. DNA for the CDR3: TGTGCCAGTTTACGGGGACAGGGAGGAAACACCATATATTTT. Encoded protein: CASLRGQGGNTIYF.

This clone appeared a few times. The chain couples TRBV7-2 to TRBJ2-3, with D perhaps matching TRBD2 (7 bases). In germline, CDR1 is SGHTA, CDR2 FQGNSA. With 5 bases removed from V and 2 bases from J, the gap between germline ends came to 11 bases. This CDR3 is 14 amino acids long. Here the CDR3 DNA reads TGTGCCAGCAGCGACCGGGGGGCCACAGATACGCAGTATTTT. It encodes CASSDRGATDTQYF.

CDR3 protein: CASKTPGQGTYEQYF. The CDR3 region has the DNA TGTGCCAGCAAAACCCCGGGACAGGGAACCTACGAGCAGTACTTC. The rearrangement uses TRBV27 and TRBJ2-7, with 9 bases identical to TRBD1. With 7 bases clipped from V and 2 bases from J, the junction kept 9 bases outside the gene matches. CDR3 size: 15 residues. CDR1 MNHEY and CDR2 SMNVEV come from the germline V gene (reference sequence).

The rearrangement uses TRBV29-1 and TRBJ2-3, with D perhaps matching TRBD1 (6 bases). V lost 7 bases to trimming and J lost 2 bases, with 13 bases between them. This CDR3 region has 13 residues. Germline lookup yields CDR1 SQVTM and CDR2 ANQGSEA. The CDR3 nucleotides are TGCAGCGCGAAGACAGGAGACACAGATACGCAGTATTTT. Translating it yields CSAKTGDTDTQYF.

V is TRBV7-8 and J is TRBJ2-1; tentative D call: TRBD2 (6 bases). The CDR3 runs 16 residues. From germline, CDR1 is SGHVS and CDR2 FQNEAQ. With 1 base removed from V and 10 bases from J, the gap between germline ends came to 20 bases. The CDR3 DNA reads TGTGCCAGCAGCTTAGTCGTTACGGGGGTCCCGTTCGAGCAGTTCTTC. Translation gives CASSLVVTGVPFEQFF.

In nucleotides, the CDR3 is TGTGCCAGCAGCTTAGATACCTTTTGGGGGACTCAACAGTTCTTC. Translation: CASSLDTFWGTQQFF. The chain is built from TRBV7-2 and TRBJ2-1, with D possibly matching TRBD2 (6 bases). V dropped 1 base and J dropped 13 bases, with 20 bases sitting between them. The germline V gene encodes CDR1 SGHTA and CDR2 FQGNSA. The CDR3 loop spans 15 amino acids.

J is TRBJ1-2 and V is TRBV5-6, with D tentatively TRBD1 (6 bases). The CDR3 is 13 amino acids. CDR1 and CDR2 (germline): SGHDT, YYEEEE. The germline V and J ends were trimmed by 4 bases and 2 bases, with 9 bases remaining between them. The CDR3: CASSPQGNYGYTF. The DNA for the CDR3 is TGTGCCAGCAGCCCCCAGGGGAACTATGGCTACACCTTC. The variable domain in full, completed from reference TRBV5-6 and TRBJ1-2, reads DAGVTQSPTHLIKTRGQQVTLRCSPKSGHDTVSWYQQALGQGPQFIFQYYEEEERQRGNFPDRFSGHQFPNYSSELNVNALLLGDSALYLCASSPQGNYGYTFGSGTRLTVV.

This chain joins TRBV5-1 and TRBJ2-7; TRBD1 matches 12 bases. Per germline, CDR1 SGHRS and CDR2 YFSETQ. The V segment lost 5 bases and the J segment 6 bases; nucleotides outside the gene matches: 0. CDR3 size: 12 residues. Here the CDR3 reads CASRGQGAEQYF. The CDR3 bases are TGCGCCAGCAGGGGACAGGGGGCCGAGCAGTACTTC. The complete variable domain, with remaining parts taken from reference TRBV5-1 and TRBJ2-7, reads KAGVTQTPRYLIKTRGQQVTLSCSPISGHRSVSWYQQTPGQGLQFLFEYFSETQRNKGNFPGRFSGRQFSNSRSEMNVSTLELGDSALYLCASRGQGAEQYFGPGTRLTVT.